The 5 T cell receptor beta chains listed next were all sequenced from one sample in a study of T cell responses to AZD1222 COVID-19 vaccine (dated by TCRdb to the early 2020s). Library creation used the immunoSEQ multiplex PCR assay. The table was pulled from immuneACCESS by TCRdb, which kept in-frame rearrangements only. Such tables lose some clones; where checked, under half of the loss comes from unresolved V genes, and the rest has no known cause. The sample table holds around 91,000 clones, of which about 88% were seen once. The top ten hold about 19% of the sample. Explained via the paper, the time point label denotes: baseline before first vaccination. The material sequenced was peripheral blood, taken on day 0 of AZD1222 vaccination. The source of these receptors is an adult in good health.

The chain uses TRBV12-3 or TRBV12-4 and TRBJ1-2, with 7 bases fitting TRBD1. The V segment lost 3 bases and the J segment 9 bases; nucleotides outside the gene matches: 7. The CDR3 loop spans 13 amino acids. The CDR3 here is CASSFQGDGRYTF. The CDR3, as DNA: TGTGCCAGCAGTTTCCAGGGGGATGGACGCTACACCTTC.

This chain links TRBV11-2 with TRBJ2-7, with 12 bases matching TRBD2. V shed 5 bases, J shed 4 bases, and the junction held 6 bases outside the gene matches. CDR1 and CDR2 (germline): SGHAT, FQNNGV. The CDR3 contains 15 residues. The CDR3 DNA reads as TGTGCCAGCAGCGCACTAGCGGGGGGACAGTACGAGCAGTACTTC. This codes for CASSALAGGQYEQYF.

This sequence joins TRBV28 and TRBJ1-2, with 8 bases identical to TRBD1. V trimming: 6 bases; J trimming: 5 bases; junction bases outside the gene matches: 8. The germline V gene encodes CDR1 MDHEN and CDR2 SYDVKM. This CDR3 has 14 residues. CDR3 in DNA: TGTGCCAGCAGCCTGGACAGGGTCCCTTATGGCTACACCTTC. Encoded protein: CASSLDRVPYGYTF.

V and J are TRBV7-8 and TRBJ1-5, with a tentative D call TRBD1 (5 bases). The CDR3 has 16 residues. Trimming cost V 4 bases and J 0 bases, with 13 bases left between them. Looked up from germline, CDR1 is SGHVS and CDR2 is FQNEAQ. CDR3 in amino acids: CASSSLGTNSNQPQHF. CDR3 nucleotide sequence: TGTGCCAGCAGCTCACTAGGGACTAATAGCAATCAGCCCCAGCATTTT. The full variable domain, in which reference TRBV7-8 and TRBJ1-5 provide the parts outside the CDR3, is GAGVSQSPRYKVAKRGQDVALRCDPISGHVSLFWYQQALGQGPEFLTYFQNEAQLDKSGLPSDRFFAERPEGSVSTLKIQRTQQEDSAVYLCASSSLGTNSNQPQHFGDGTRLSIL.

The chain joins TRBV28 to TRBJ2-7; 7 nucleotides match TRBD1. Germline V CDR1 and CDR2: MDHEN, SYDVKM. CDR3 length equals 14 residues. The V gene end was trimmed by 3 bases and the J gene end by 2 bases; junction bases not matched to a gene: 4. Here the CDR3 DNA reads TGTGCCAGCAGTTTGACAGGGCCAACCTACGAGCAGTACTTC. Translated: CASSLTGPTYEQYF.